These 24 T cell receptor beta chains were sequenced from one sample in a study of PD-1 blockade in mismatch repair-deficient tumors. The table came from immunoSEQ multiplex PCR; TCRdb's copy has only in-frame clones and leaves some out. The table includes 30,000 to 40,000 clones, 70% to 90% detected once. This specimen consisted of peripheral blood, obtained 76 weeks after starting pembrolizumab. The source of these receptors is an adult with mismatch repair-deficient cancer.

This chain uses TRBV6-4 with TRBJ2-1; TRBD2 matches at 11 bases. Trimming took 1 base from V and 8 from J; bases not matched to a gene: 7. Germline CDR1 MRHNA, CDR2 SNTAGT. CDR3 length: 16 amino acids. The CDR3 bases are TGTGCCAGCAGTGACTTGTTTAGCGGGAGGGCCGATGAGCAGTTCTTC. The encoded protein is CASSDLFSGRADEQFF.

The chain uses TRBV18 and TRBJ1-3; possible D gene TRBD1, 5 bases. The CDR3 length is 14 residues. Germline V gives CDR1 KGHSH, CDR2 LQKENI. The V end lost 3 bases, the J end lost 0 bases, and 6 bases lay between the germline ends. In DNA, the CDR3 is TGTGCCAGCTCACCGGGGGACTCTGGAAACACCATATATTTT. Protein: CASSPGDSGNTIYF.

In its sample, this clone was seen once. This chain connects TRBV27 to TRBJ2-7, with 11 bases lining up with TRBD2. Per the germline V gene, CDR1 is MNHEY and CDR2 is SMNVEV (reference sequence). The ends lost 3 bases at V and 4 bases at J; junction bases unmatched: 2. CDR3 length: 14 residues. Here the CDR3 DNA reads TGTGCCAGCAGTTTCGGGACTAGCGGATACGAGCAGTACTTC. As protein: CASSFGTSGYEQYF.

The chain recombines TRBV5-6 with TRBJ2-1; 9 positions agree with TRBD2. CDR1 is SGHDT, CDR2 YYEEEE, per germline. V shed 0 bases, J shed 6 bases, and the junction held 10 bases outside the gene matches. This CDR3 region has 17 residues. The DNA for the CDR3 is TGTGCCAGCAGCTTGGTTCTGGAGACTAGCGGACCCAATGAGCAGTTCTTC. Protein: CASSLVLETSGPNEQFF.

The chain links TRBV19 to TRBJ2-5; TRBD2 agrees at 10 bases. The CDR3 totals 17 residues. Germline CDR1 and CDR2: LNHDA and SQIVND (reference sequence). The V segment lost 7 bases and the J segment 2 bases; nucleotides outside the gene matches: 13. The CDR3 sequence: CASTASGSGGGQETQYF. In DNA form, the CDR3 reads TGTGCCAGTACCGCTAGCGGGAGTGGTGGCGGGCAAGAGACCCAGTACTTC. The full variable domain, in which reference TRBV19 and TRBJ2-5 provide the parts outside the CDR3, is DGGITQSPKYLFRKEGQNVTLSCEQNLNHDAMYWYRQDPGQGLRLIYYSQIVNDFQKGDIAEGYSVSREKKESFPLTVTSAQKNPTAFYLCASTASGSGGGQETQYFGPGTRLLVL.

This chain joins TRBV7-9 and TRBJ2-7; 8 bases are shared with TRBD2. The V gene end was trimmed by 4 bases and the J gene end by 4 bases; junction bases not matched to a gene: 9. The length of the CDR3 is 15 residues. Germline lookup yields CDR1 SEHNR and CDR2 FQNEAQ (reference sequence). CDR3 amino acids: CASSSVSGASYEQYF. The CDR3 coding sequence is TGTGCCAGCAGCTCCGTTAGCGGGGCCAGTTACGAGCAGTACTTC. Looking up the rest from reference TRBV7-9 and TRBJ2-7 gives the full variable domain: DTGVSQNPRHKITKRGQNVTFRCDPISEHNRLYWYRQTLGQGPEFLTYFQNEAQLEKSRLLSDRFSAERPKGSFSTLEIQRTEQGDSAMYLCASSSVSGASYEQYFGPGTRLTVT.

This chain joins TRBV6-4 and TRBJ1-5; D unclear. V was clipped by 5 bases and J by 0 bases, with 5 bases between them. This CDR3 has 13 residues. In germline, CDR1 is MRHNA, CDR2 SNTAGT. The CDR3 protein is CASSPYSNQPQHF. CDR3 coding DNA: TGTGCCAGCAGTCCATATAGCAATCAGCCCCAGCATTTT.

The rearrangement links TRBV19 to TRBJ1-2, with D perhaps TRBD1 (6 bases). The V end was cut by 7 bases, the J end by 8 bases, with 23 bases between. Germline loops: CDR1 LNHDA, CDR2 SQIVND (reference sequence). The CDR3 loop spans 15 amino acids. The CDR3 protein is CASKSDAGGRQGYTF. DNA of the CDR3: TGTGCCAGTAAATCGGATGCTGGGGGCCGTCAAGGCTACACCTTC. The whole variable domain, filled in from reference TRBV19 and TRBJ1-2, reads DGGITQSPKYLFRKEGQNVTLSCEQNLNHDAMYWYRQDPGQGLRLIYYSQIVNDFQKGDIAEGYSVSREKKESFPLTVTSAQKNPTAFYLCASKSDAGGRQGYTFGSGTRLTVV.

The CDR3 reads CAWSRGGNYGYTF. In DNA form, the CDR3 reads TGTGCCTGGAGTAGGGGAGGTAACTATGGCTACACCTTC. The rearrangement joins TRBV30 to TRBJ1-2, with D perhaps matching TRBD1 (5 bases). The germline gives CDR1 GTSNPN, CDR2 SVGIG (reference sequence). The CDR3 has 13 amino acids. Trimming took 2 bases from V and 1 from J, leaving 8 bases between them.

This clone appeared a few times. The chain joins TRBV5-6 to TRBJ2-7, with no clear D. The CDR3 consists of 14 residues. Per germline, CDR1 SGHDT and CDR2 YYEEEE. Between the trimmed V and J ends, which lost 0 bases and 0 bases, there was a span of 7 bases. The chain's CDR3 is CASSLVWSSYEQYF. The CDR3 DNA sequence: TGTGCCAGCAGCTTGGTCTGGTCCTCCTACGAGCAGTACTTC.

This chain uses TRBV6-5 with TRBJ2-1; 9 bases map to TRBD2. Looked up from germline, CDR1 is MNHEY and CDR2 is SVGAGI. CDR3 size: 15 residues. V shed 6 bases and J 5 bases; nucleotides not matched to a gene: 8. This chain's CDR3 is CASRRGTSYNNEQFF. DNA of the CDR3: TGTGCCAGCAGACGTGGGACTAGCTATAACAATGAGCAGTTCTTC.

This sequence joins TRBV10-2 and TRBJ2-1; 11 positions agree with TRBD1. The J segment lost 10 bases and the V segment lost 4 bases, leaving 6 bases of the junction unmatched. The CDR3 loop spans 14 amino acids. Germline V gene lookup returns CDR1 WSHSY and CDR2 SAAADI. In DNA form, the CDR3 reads TGCGCCAGCAGTGGACCCGGGACAGGGGGAGAGCAGTTCTTC. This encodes CASSGPGTGGEQFF.

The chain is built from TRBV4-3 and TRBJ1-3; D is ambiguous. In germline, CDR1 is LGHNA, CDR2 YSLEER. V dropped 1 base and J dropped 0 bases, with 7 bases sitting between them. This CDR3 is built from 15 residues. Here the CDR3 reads CASSQAVTSGNTIYF. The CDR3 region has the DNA TGCGCCAGCAGCCAAGCGGTGACCTCTGGAAACACCATATATTTT.

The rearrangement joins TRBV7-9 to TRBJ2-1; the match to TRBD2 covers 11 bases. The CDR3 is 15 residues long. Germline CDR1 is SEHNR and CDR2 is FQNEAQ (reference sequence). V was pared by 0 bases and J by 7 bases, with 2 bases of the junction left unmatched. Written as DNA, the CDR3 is TGTGCCAGCAGCTTAGCGGGACTAGCGGATAATGAGCAGTTCTTC. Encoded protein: CASSLAGLADNEQFF.

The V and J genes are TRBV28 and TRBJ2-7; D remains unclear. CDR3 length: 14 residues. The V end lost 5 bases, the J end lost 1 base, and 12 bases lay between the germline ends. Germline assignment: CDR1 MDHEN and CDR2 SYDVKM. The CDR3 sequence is CASSPVSASYEQYF. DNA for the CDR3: TGTGCCAGCAGTCCGGTTTCCGCTTCCTACGAGCAGTACTTC. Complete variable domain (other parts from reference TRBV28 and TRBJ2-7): DVKVTQSSRYLVKRTGEKVFLECVQDMDHENMFWYRQDPGLGLRLIYFSYDVKMKEKGDIPEGYSVSREKKERFSLILESASTNQTSMYLCASSPVSASYEQYFGPGTRLTVT.

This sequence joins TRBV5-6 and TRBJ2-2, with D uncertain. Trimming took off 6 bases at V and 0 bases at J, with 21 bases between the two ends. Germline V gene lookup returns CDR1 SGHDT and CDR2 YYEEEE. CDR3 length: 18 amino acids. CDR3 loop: CASTSRFADTANTGELFF. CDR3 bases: TGTGCCAGCACCTCTAGGTTCGCGGATACGGCGAACACCGGGGAGCTGTTTTTT.

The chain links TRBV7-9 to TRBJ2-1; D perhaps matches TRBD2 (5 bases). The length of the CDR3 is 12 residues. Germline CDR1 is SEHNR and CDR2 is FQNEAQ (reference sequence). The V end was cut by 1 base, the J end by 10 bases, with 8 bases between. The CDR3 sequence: CASSLETIEQFF. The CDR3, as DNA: TGTGCCAGCAGCTTAGAGACTATCGAGCAGTTCTTC. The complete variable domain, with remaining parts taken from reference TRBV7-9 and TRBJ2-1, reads DTGVSQNPRHKITKRGQNVTFRCDPISEHNRLYWYRQTLGQGPEFLTYFQNEAQLEKSRLLSDRFSAERPKGSFSTLEIQRTEQGDSAMYLCASSLETIEQFFGPGTRLTVL.

The CDR3 DNA follows: TGTGCCAGCAGGGCTAACAGGGGAGGTGAGCAGTTCTTC. This encodes CASRANRGGEQFF. The chain carries TRBV7-3 and TRBJ2-1; possibly TRBD1 for D (7 bases). The CDR3 loop spans 13 amino acids. Germline V lookup: CDR1 SGHTA, CDR2 FQGTGA. V gave up 6 bases and J gave up 9 bases, with 15 bases separating them. Full variable domain (remainder filled in from reference TRBV7-3 and TRBJ2-1): GAGVSQTPSNKVTEKGKYVELRCDPISGHTALYWYRQSLGQGPEFLIYFQGTGAADDSGLPNDRFFAVRPEGSVSTLKIQRTERGDSAVYLCASRANRGGEQFFGPGTRLTVL.

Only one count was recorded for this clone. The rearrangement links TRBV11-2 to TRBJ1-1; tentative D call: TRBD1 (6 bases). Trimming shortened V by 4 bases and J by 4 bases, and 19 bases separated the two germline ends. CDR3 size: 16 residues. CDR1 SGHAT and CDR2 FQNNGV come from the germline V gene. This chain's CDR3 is CASSSGGREIGTEAFF. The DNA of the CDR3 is TGTGCCAGCAGCTCCGGGGGCAGGGAGATCGGCACTGAAGCTTTCTTT. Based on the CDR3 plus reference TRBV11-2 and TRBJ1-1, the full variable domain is EAGVAQSPRYKIIEKRQSVAFWCNPISGHATLYWYQQILGQGPKLLIQFQNNGVVDDSQLPKDRFSAERLKGVDSTLKIQPAKLEDSAVYLCASSSGGREIGTEAFFGQGTRLTVV.

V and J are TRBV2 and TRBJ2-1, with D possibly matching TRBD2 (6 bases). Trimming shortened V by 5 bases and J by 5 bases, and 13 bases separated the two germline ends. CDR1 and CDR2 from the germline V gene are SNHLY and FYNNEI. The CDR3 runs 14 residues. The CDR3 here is CASSLTGTHNEQFF. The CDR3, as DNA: TGTGCCAGCAGTCTTACCGGGACTCACAATGAGCAGTTCTTC.

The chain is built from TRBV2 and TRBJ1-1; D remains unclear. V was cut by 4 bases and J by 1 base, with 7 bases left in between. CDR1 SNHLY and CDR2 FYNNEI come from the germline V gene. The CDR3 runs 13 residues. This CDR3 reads CASSGGTNTEAFF. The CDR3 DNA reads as TGTGCCAGCAGTGGAGGAACGAACACTGAAGCTTTCTTT.

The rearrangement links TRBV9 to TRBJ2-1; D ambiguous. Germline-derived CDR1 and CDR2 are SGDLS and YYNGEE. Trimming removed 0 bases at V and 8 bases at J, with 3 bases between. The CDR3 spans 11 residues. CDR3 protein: CASSVEDEQFF. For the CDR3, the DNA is TGTGCCAGCAGCGTAGAGGATGAGCAGTTCTTC.

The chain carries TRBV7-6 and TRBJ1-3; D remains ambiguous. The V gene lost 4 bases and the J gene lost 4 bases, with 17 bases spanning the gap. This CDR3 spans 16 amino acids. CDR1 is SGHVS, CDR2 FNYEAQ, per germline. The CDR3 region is CASSSGLVGPGNTIYF. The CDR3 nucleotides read TGTGCCAGCAGCTCGGGTTTGGTAGGGCCCGGAAACACCATATATTTT.

The CDR3 DNA sequence: TGTGCCAGCAGCGGAGGGGACAGGGGGCGAACTGGGGCCAACGTCCTGACTTTC. Protein sequence: CASSGGDRGRTGANVLTF. This chain uses TRBV21-1 with TRBJ2-6; TRBD1 is the table's D call and was not checked against the DNA. TRBV21-1 is a listed pseudogene. The CDR3 loop spans 18 amino acids.